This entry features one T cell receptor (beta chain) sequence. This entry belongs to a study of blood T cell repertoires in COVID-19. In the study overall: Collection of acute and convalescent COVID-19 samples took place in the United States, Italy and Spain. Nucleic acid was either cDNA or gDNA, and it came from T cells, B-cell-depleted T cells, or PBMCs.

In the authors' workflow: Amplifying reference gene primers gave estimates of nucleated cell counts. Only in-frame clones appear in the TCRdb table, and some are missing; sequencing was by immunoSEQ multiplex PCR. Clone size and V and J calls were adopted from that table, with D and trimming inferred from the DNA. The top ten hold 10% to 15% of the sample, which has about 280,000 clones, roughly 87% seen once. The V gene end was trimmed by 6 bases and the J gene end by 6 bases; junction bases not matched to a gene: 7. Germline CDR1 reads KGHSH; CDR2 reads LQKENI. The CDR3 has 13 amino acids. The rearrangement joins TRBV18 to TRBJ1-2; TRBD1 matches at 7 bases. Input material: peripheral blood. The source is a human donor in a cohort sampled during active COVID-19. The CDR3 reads CASSQQGHNGYTF. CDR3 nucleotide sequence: TGTGCCAGCTCCCAACAGGGGCACAATGGCTACACCTTC.